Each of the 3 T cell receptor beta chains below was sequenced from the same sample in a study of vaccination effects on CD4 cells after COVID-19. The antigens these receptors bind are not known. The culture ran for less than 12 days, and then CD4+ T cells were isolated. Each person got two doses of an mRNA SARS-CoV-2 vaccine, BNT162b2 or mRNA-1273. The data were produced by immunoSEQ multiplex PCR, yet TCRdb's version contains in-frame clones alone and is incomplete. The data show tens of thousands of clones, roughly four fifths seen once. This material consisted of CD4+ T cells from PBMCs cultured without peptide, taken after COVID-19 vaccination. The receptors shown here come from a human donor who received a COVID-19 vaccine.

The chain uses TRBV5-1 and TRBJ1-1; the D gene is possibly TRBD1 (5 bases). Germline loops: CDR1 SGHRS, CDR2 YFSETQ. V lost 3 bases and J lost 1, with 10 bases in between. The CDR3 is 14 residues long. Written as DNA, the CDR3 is TGCGCCAGCAGCTCAGCAACAGGGAACACTGAAGCTTTCTTT. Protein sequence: CASSSATGNTEAFF.

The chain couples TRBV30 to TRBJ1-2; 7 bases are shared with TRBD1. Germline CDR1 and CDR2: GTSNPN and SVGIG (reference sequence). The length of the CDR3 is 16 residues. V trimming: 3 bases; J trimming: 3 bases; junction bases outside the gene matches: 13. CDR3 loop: CAWRTGLGQADYGYTF. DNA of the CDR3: TGTGCCTGGAGGACAGGGCTCGGACAGGCGGACTATGGCTACACCTTC.

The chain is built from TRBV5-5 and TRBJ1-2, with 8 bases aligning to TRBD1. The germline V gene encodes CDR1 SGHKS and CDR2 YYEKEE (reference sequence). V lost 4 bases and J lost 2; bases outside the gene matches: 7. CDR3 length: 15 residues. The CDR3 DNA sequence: TGTGCCAGCAGCCAGCTCCAGGGGGCGAACTATGGCTACACCTTC. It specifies CASSQLQGANYGYTF.